The next 10 T cell receptor beta chains were all read from a single sample in a study of technical replicates of blood from a few donors. Method: immunoSEQ multiplex PCR; TCRdb's copy keeps in-frame clones and lacks some. The data show 55,000 to 75,000 clones, with around 96% seen just once and 0.3% to 0.5% held by the top ten. The material sequenced was T cells isolated from PBMCs. The receptors shown here come from a human donor in good health.

The gene calls are TRBV7-9 and TRBJ1-1; D is undetermined. Germline V lookup: CDR1 SEHNR, CDR2 FQNEAQ (reference sequence). Deletions cut 4 bases from V and 11 bases from J, with 11 bases between. The CDR3 extends over 11 amino acids. The CDR3 protein is CASSSTSGAFF. In DNA form, the CDR3 reads TGTGCCAGCAGCTCGACGTCGGGGGCTTTCTTT.

The chain couples TRBV4-2 to TRBJ2-7, with a possible D match to TRBD1 (5 bases). The CDR3 totals 15 residues. Trimming removed 0 bases at V and 5 bases at J, with 14 bases between. Germline CDR1 is LGHNA and CDR2 is YNFKEQ. The CDR3 DNA reads as TGTGCCAGCAGCCAAGATAGACAGCTTGGTCACGAGCAGTACTTC. This gives the protein CASSQDRQLGHEQYF.

V usage is TRBV6-5 and J usage is TRBJ2-7, with 8 bases that match TRBD1. J was trimmed by 6 bases and V by 6 bases; bases with no gene match: 7. Germline lookup yields CDR1 MNHEY and CDR2 SVGAGI. There are 13 residues in the CDR3. The CDR3 DNA is TGTGCCAGCAGCTTCGGACAGGGAGCCGAGCAGTACTTC. It specifies CASSFGQGAEQYF.

This clone has a single count. The chain employs TRBV5-8 and TRBJ2-7, with TRBD1 matching 7 bases. Germline V CDR1 and CDR2: SGHTS, YDEGEE. Trimming cost V 3 bases and J 8 bases; bases outside gene matches: 14. This CDR3 is 15 amino acids long. This CDR3 reads CASSSSGQFFVQQYF. DNA for the CDR3: TGTGCCAGCAGCTCCTCGGGACAGTTTTTCGTACAGCAGTACTTC.

The V gene is TRBV9, the J gene TRBJ2-2, with 8 bases that match TRBD2. V shed 0 bases, J shed 5 bases, and the junction held 6 bases outside the gene matches. The CDR3 is made up of 16 amino acids. In germline, CDR1 is SGDLS, CDR2 YYNGEE. CDR3 bases: TGTGCCAGCAGCGTAGCTTTCCGGGAGGGAACCGGGGAGCTGTTTTTT. Its protein product is CASSVAFREGTGELFF.

As to this clone: Other DNA sequences within the sample encode an identical CDR3. CDR3 bases: TGTGCCTGGAGTGTAGGGCAGGGGAACACTGAAGCTTTCTTT. As protein: CAWSVGQGNTEAFF. This chain connects TRBV30 to TRBJ1-1, with D maybe TRBD1 (5 bases). This CDR3 has 14 residues. The germline V gene has CDR1 GTSNPN and CDR2 SVGIG (reference sequence). V was clipped by 0 bases and J by 1 base, with 9 bases between them.

The chain employs TRBV5-4 and TRBJ1-1; D uncertain. V lost 0 bases, J lost 3 bases, and 3 bases lay in between. CDR3 length: 12 residues. Germline CDR1 reads SGHNT; CDR2 reads YYREEE (reference sequence). Here the CDR3 DNA reads TGTGCCAGCAGCTTGGCCGACACTGAAGCTTTCTTT. It translates to CASSLADTEAFF. The whole variable domain, filled in from reference TRBV5-4 and TRBJ1-1, reads ETGVTQSPTHLIKTRGQQVTLRCSSQSGHNTVSWYQQALGQGPQFIFQYYREEENGRGNFPPRFSGLQFPNYSSELNVNALELDDSALYLCASSLADTEAFFGQGTRLTVV.

The chain is built from TRBV29-1 and TRBJ2-3, with 8 bases fitting TRBD2. V shed 5 bases, J shed 0 bases, and the junction held 4 bases outside the gene matches. CDR3 length: 14 amino acids. CDR1 and CDR2 from the germline V gene are SQVTM and ANQGSEA. The CDR3 DNA follows: TGCAGCGTTATTAGCGGGATTAGCACAGATACGCAGTATTTT. It encodes CSVISGISTDTQYF.

The V and J genes are TRBV5-4 and TRBJ2-3; 10 bases align to TRBD2. Looked up from germline, CDR1 is SGHNT and CDR2 is YYREEE (reference sequence). The trim removed 4 bases at V and 3 bases at J, leaving 2 bases unmatched. The CDR3 is 14 residues long. The CDR3 DNA sequence: TGTGCCAGCAGCCGGACTAGCGGTACAGATACGCAGTATTTT. Its protein is CASSRTSGTDTQYF.

The chain recombines TRBV2 with TRBJ2-7; 8 bases agree with TRBD2. Germline CDR1 reads SNHLY; CDR2 reads FYNNEI. V trimming: 7 bases; J trimming: 6 bases; junction bases outside the gene matches: 11. The CDR3 has 14 residues. As DNA, the CDR3 is TGTGCCAGCACAATCGGGACTAGTATCTCCGAGCAGTACTTC. It translates to CASTIGTSISEQYF.